The T cell receptor beta chain described here comes from a study of PD-1 blockade in mismatch repair-deficient tumors. Study overall: Enrolled about 2013-2017, patients had progressing, pretreated mismatch repair-deficient cancers of about twelve types.

V dropped 3 bases and J dropped 1 base, with 7 bases sitting between them. Germline-derived CDR1 and CDR2 are KGHSH and LQKENI. CDR3 size: 13 residues. The study, taken as a whole, reports: After pembrolizumab, tumor-resident clones rose rapidly, then generally contracted before radiologic responses.

All patients were mismatch repair deficient, assessed by either PCR or immunohistochemistry. Three pembrolizumab responders had their TCRs sequenced. The table came from immunoSEQ multiplex PCR; TCRdb's copy has only in-frame clones and leaves some out. The sample has around 50,000 clones, roughly 78% seen once. About this clone: Its target is not known.

This sequence joins TRBV18 and TRBJ2-7; D is perhaps TRBD2 (5 bases). The sequences come from peripheral blood, collected 4 weeks after starting pembrolizumab. This clonotype was sampled from an adult with mismatch repair-deficient cancer. CDR3 protein: CASSPGSSYEQYF. DNA of the CDR3: TGTGCCAGCTCACCGGGGAGTTCCTACGAGCAGTACTTC.